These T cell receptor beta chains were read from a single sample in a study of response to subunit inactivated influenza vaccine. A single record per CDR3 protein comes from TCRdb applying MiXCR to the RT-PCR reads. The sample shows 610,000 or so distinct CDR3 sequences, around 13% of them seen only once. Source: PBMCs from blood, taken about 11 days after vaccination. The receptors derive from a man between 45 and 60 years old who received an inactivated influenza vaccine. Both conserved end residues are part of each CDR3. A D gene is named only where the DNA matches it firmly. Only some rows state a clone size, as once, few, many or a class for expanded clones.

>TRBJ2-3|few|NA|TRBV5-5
CASSSLRSTDTQYF
TGTGCCAGCAGCTCGCTCAGAAGCACAGATACGCAGTATTTT
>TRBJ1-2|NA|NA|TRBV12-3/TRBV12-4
CASSPPGFFYGYTF
TGTGCCAGCAGCCCCCCAGGGTTTTTCTATGGCTACACCTTC
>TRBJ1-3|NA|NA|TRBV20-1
CSARDSRRAYSGNTIYF
TGCAGTGCTAGAGATAGCAGACGTGCCTACTCTGGAAACACCATATATTTT
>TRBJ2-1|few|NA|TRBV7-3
CASSPGTGRYNEQFF
TGTGCCAGCAGCCCTGGGACTGGAAGATACAATGAGCAGTTCTTC
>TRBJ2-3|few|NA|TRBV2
CASSVWSFDTQYF
TGTGCCAGCAGTGTATGGAGCTTTGATACGCAGTATTTT
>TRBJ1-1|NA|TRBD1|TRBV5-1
CASSLDYGGGLGAFF
TGCGCCAGCAGCTTGGACTATGGAGGGGGCTTGGGGGCTTTCTTT
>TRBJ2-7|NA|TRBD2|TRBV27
CASSIASGGSYEQYF
TGTGCCAGCAGCATAGCTAGCGGGGGCTCCTACGAGCAGTACTTC
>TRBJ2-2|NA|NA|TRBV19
CATRRTLNTGELFF
TGTGCCACCCGGAGGACACTTAACACCGGGGAGCTGTTTTTT
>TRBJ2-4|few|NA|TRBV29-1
CSVRRSGAKNIQYF
TGCAGCGTAAGGAGGTCCGGGGCCAAAAACATTCAGTACTTC
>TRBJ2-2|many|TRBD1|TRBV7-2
CASSTRQGHTGELFF
TGTGCCAGCAGCACACGACAGGGTCACACCGGGGAGCTGTTTTTT
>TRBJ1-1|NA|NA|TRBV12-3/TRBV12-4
CASRVGGVNTEAFF
TGTGCCAGCAGGGTAGGGGGGGTGAACACTGAAGCTTTCTTT
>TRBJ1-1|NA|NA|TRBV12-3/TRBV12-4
CASSLHGMNTEAFF
TGTGCCAGCAGTTTACACGGTATGAACACTGAAGCTTTCTTT
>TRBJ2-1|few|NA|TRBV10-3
CAISDDGYSYNEQFF
TGTGCCATCAGTGACGACGGCTACTCCTACAATGAGCAGTTCTTC
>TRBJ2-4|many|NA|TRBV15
CATSGTTQGVQYF
TGTGCCACCAGCGGGACCACGCAGGGTGTTCAGTACTTC